This TCR beta chain was sequenced in a study of cytomegalovirus exposure and HLA in healthy donors. Broader study findings: In a later analysis, specific HLA alleles were associated with about 18,000 TCR beta sequences at a 0.05 false discovery rate. About 90% or about 30% of the time was how often most TCR beta V segments were productive, according to an earlier analysis.

As for this clone: Its antigen is still unknown.

Germline V gene data show CDR1 as SGHDT and CDR2 as YYEEEE. This CDR3 is built from 14 residues. V was cut by 1 base and J by 4 bases, with 9 bases left in between. PCR was performed using 60 Vbeta and 13 Jbeta primers. Assay used: immunoSEQ multiplex PCR; TCRdb lists only in-frame clones, some missing. The sample yields some 150,000 clones, approximately 86% seen once. Specimen: PBMCs. The TCR comes from a woman aged 45-59 years in good health and CMV-seropositive. This chain joins TRBV5-6 and TRBJ1-5, with TRBD1 as a possible D gene (5 bases). Here the CDR3 DNA reads TGTGCCAGCAGCTTGTACAGGTTGAATCAGCCCCAGCATTTT. It yields the protein CASSLYRLNQPQHF.